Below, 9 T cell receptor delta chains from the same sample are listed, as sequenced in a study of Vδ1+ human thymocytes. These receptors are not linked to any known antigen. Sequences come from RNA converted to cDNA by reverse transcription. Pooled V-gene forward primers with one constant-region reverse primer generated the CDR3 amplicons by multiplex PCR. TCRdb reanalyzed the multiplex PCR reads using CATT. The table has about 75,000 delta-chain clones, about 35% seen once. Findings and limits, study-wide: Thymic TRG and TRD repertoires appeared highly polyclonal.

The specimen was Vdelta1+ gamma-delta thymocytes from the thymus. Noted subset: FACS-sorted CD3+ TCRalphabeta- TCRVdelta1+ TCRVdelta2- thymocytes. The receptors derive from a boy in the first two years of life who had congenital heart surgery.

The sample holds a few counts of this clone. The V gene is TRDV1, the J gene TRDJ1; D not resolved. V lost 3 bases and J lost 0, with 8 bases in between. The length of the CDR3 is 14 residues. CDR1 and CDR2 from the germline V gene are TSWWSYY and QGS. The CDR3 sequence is CALGDCRYTDKLIF. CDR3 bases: TGTGCTCTTGGGGATTGCAGGTACACCGATAAACTCATCTTT.

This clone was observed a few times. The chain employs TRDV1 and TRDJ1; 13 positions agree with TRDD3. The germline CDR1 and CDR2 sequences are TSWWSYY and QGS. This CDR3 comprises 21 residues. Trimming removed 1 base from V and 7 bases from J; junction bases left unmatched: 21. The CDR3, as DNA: TGTGCTCTTGGGGAACCGCCTTCCTACGCCCCTAACTGGGGGATACGTCCTAAACTCATCTTT. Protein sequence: CALGEPPSYAPNWGIRPKLIF.

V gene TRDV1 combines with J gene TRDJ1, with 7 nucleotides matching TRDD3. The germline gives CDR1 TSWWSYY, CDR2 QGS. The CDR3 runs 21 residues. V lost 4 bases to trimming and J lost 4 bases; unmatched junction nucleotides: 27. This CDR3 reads CALGGRLRALGGIERSDKLIF. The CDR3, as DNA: TGTGCTCTTGGGGGAAGGCTTCGTGCCCTAGGGGGGATTGAGAGAAGCGATAAACTCATCTTT.

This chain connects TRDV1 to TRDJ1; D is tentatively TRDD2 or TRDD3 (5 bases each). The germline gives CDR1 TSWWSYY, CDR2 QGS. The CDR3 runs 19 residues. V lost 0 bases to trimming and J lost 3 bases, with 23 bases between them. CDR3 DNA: TGTGCTCTTGGGGAACTGAGCACCTTCATACGCTCTCAGCCCGATAAACTCATCTTT. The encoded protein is CALGELSTFIRSQPDKLIF.

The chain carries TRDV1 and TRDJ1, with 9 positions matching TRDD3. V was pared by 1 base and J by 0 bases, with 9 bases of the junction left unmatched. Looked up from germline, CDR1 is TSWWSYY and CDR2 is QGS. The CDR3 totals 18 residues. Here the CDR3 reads CALGEPKGIRSYTDKLIF. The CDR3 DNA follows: TGTGCTCTTGGGGAACCTAAGGGGATACGTTCGTACACCGATAAACTCATCTTT.

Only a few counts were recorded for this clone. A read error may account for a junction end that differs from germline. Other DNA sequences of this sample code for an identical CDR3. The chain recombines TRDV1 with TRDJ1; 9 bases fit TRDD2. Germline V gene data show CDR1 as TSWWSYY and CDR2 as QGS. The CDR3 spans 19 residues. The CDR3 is CALGEPSYIPHAGGLKLIF. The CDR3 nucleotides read TGTGCCCTTGGGGAACCTTCCTACATCCCTCATGCTGGGGGTCTTAAACTCATCTTT.

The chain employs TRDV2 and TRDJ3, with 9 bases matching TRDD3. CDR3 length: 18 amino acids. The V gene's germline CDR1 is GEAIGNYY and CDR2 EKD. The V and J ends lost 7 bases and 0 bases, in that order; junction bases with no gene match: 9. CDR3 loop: CACWGMRMRSWDTRQMFF. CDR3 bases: TGTGCCTGCTGGGGGATGCGGATGCGCTCCTGGGACACCCGACAGATGTTTTTC.

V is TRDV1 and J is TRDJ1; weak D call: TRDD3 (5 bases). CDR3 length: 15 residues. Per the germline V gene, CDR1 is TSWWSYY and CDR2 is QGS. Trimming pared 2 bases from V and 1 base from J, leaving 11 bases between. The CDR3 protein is CALGEGGALTDKLIF. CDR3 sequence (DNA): TGTGCTCTTGGGGAAGGGGGGGCTCTCACCGATAAACTCATCTTT.

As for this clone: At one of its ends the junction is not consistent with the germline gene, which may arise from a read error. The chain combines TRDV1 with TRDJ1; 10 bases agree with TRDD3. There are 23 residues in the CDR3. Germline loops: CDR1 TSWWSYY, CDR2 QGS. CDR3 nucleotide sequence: TGTGCTCTTGGTCTGTCGACCTTTCCTTCCCACACATGGGGGATACCCTTCACCGATAAACTCATCTTC. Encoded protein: CALGLSTFPSHTWGIPFTDKLIF.